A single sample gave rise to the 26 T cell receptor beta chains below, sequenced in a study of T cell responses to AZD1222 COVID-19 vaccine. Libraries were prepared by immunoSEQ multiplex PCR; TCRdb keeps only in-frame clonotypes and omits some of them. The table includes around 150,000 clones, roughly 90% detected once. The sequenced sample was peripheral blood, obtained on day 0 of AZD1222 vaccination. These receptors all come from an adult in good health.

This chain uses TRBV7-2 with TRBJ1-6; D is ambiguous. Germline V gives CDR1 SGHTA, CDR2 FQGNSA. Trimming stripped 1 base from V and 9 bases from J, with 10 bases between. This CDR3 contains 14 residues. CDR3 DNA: TGTGCCAGCAGCTTAGGGGCGTTCGGTTCACCCCTCCACTTT. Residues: CASSLGAFGSPLHF.

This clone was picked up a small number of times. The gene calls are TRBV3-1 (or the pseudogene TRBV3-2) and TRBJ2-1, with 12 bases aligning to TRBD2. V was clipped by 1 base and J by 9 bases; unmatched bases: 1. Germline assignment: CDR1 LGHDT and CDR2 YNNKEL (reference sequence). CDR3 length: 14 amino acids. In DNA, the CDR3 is TGTGCCAGCAGCCAAGGACTAGCGGGGGTTGAGCAGTTCTTC. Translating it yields CASSQGLAGVEQFF.

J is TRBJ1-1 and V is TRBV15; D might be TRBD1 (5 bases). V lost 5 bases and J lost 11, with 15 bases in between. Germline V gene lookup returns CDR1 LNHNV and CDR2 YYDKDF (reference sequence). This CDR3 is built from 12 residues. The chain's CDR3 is CATSSLREGAFF. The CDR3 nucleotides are TGTGCCACCAGCTCACTCCGTGAGGGGGCTTTCTTT.

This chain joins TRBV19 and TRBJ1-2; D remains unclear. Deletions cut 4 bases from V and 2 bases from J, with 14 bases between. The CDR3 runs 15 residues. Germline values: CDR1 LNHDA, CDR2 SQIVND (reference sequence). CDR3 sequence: CASSTLTRANYGYTF. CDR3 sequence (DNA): TGTGCCAGTAGTACCCTGACACGGGCGAACTATGGCTACACCTTC.

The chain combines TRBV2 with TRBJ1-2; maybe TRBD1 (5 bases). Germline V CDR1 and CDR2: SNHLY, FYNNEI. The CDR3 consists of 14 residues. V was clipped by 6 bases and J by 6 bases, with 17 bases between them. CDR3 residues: CASSDRRRGDGYTF. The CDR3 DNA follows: TGTGCCAGCAGCGATCGTAGGCGAGGGGATGGCTACACCTTC.

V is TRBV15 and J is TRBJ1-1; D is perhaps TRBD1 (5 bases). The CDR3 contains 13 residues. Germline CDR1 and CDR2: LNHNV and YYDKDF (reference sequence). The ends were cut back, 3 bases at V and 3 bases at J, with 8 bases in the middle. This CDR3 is CATSSGGDTEAFF. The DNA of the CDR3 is TGTGCCACCAGCAGTGGGGGAGACACTGAAGCTTTCTTT.

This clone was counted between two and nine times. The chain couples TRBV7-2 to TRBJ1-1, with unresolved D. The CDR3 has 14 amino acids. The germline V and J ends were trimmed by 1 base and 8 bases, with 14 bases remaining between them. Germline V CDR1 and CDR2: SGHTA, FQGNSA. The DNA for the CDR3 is TGTGCCAGCAGCTTAGAGGCCGGGTTCGGGGAAGCTTTCTTT. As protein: CASSLEAGFGEAFF.

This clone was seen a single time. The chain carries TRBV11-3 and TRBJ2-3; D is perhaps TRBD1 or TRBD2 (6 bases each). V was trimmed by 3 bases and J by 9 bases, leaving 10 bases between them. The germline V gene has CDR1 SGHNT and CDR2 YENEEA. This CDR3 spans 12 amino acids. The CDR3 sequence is CASSFRGETQYF. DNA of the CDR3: TGTGCCAGCAGCTTTAGGGGGGAGACGCAGTATTTT. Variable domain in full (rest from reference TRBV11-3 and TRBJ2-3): EAGVVQSPRYKIIEKKQPVAFWCNPISGHNTLYWYLQNLGQGPELLIRYENEEAVDDSQLPKDRFSAERLKGVDSTLKIQPAELGDSAVYLCASSFRGETQYFGPGTRLTVL.

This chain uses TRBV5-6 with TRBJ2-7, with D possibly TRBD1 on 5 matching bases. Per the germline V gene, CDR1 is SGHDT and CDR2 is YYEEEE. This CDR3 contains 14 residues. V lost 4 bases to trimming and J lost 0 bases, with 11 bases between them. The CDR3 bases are TGTGCCAGCAGCGGACGACAGAGCTCCTACGAGCAGTACTTC. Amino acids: CASSGRQSSYEQYF.

CDR3 sequence: CASSLVGWTTNEKLFF. The CDR3 DNA follows: TGTGCCAGCAGCTTAGTGGGGTGGACAACTAATGAAAAACTGTTTTTT. The rearrangement links TRBV7-9 to TRBJ1-4, with D uncertain. The V gene's germline CDR1 is SEHNR and CDR2 FQNEAQ (reference sequence). CDR3 length: 16 amino acids. The V end lost 1 base, the J end lost 0 bases, and 9 bases lay between the germline ends.

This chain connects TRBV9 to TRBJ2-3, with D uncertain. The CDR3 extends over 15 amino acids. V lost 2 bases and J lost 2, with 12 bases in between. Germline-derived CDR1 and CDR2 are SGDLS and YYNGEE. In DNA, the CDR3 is TGTGCCAGCAGCGTGGCAGTCTTATACACAGATACGCAGTATTTT. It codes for CASSVAVLYTDTQYF.

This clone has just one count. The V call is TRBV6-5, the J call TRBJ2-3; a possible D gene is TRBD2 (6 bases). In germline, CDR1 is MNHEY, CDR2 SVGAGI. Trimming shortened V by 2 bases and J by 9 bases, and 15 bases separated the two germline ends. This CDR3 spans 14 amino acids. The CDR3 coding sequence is TGTGCCAGCAGTTACGGAGGGATGGAGCACACGCAGTATTTT. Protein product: CASSYGGMEHTQYF.

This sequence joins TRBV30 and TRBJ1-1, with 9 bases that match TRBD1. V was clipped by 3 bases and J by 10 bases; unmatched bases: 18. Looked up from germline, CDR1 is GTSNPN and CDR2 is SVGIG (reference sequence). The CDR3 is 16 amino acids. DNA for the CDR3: TGTGCCTGGAGCTCATTAGGCTCTCGGGACAGGGCAATAGCTTTCTTT. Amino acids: CAWSSLGSRDRAIAFF.

DNA for the CDR3: TGTGCCAGCAGCCGTTCGGGCTACGGCAGCTACGAGCAGTACTTC. This translates into CASSRSGYGSYEQYF. The rearrangement links TRBV14 to TRBJ2-7; D ambiguous. Trimming removed 4 bases from V and 3 bases from J, with 16 bases in between. This CDR3 contains 15 residues. CDR1 SGHDN and CDR2 FVKESK come from the germline V gene. The variable domain in full, with the rest retrieved from reference TRBV14 and TRBJ2-7, is EAGVTQFPSHSVIEKGQTVTLRCDPISGHDNLYWYRRVMGKEIKFLLHFVKESKQDESGMPNNRFLAERTGGTYSTLKVQPAELEDSGVYFCASSRSGYGSYEQYFGPGTRLTVT.

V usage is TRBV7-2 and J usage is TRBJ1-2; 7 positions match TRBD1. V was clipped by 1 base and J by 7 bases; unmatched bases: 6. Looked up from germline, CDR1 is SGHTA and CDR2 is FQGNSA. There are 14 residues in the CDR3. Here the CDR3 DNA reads TGTGCCAGCAGCTTAGGACAGGGAGGGTTTGGCTACACCTTC. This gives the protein CASSLGQGGFGYTF.

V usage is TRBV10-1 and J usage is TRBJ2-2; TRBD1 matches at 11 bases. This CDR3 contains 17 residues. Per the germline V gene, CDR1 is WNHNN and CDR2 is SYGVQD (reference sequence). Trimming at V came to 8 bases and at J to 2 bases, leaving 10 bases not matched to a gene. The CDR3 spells CASLDRGRWVNTGELFF. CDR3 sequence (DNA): TGCGCCAGCCTGGACAGGGGGCGATGGGTTAACACCGGGGAGCTGTTTTTT.

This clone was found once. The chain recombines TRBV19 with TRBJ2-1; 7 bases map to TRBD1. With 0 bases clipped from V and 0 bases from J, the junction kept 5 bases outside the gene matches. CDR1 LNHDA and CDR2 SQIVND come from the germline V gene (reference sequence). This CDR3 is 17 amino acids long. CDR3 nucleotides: TGTGCCAGTAGTATAGACCAGACAGGGAGCTCCTACAATGAGCAGTTCTTC. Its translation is CASSIDQTGSSYNEQFF.

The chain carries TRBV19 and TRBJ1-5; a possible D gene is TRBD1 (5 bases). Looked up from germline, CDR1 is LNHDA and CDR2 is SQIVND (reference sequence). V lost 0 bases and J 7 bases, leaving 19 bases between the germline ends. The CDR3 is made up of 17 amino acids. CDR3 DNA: TGTGCCAGTAGTATAGATCTCGCGACAGAAGGGGTACAGCCCCAGCATTTT. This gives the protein CASSIDLATEGVQPQHF.

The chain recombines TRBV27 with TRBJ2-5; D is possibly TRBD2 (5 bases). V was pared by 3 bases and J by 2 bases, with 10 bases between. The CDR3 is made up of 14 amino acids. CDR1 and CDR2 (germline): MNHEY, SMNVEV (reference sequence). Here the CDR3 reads CASSFRGWQETQYF. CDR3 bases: TGTGCCAGCAGTTTTCGGGGTTGGCAAGAGACCCAGTACTTC.

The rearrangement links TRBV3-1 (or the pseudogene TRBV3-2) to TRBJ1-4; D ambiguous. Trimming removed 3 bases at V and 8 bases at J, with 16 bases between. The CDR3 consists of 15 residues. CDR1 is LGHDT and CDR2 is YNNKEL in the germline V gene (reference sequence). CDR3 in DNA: TGTGCCAGCAGCCACCTCTCAACCCCCCAAGAAAAACTGTTTTTT. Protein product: CASSHLSTPQEKLFF.

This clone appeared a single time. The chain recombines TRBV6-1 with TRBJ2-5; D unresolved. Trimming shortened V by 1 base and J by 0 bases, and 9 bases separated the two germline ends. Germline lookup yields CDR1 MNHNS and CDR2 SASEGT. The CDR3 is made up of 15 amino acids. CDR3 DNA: TGTGCCAGCAGTGAAGGGGGATCTTACCAAGAGACCCAGTACTTC. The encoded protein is CASSEGGSYQETQYF.

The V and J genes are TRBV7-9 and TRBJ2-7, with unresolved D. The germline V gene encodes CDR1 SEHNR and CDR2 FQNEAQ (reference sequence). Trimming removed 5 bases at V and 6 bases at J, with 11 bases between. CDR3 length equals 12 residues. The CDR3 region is CASSLTPGEQYF. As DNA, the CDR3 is TGTGCCAGCAGCCTGACCCCCGGCGAGCAGTACTTC. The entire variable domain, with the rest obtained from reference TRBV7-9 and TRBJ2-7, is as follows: DTGVSQNPRHKITKRGQNVTFRCDPISEHNRLYWYRQTLGQGPEFLTYFQNEAQLEKSRLLSDRFSAERPKGSFSTLEIQRTEQGDSAMYLCASSLTPGEQYFGPGTRLTVT.

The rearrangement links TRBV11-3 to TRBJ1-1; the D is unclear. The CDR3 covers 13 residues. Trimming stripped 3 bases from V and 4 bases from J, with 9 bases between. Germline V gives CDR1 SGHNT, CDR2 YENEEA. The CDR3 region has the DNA TGTGCCAGCAGCTTCGACACCGGCACTGAAGCTTTCTTT. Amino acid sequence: CASSFDTGTEAFF.

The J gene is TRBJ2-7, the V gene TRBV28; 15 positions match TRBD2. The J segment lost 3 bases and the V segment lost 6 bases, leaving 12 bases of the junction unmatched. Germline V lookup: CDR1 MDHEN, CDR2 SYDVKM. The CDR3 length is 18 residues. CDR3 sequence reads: CASSPTGTSGGPFYEQYF. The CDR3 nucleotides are TGTGCCAGCAGCCCTACCGGGACTAGCGGGGGGCCCTTCTACGAGCAGTACTTC.

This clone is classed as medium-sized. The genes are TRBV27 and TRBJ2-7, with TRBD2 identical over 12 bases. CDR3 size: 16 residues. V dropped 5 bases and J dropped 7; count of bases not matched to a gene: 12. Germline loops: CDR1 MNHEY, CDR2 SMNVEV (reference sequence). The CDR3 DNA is TGTGCCAGCAGTCGCCTTCCTAGCGGGAGGGCTCGGGAGCAGTACTTC. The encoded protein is CASSRLPSGRAREQYF.

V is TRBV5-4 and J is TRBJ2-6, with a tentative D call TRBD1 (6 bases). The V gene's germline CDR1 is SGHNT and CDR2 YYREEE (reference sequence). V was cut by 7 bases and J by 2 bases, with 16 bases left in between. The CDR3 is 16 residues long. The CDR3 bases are TGTGCCAGCTGGGCAGGGGAAGTGACTGGGGCCAACGTCCTGACTTTC. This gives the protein CASWAGEVTGANVLTF.